Following are 27 T cell receptor beta chains from one sample sequenced in a study of shared clonotypes between healthy human individuals. TCRdb keeps only in-frame clones here, not all; method: immunoSEQ multiplex PCR. The sample contains about 870,000 clones, about 92% of which appear only once. The naive CD8 subset, CD45RO-negative cells positively selected for CCR7, excluded terminally differentiated effector memory CD45RA+ cells. Sequencing input: naive CD8+ T cells sorted from blood. The receptors were sampled from a man aged 30 to 39 in good health.

This chain uses TRBV19 with TRBJ2-1; D might be TRBD1 (5 bases). The germline V and J ends were trimmed by 1 base and 2 bases, with 12 bases remaining between them. Per germline, CDR1 LNHDA and CDR2 SQIVND (reference sequence). There are 16 residues in the CDR3. The CDR3 bases are TGTGCCAGTAGTATAGGGCAGGGCAACGCCTACAATGAGCAGTTCTTC. This translates into CASSIGQGNAYNEQFF.

The V and J genes are TRBV5-1 and TRBJ1-2, with 9 bases fitting TRBD1. Germline-derived CDR1 and CDR2 are SGHRS and YFSETQ. This CDR3 has 16 residues. J lost 5 bases, V lost 0 bases, and 8 bases had no gene match. CDR3 nucleotide sequence: TGCGCCAGCAGCTTGGCCCTGACAGGGGGGTCGTATGGCTACACCTTC. Its translation is CASSLALTGGSYGYTF.

V is TRBV25-1 and J is TRBJ2-7; D is perhaps TRBD1 or TRBD2 (5 bases each). The germline V gene encodes CDR1 MGHDK and CDR2 SYGVNS. The CDR3 length is 13 residues. Trimming removed 7 bases from V and 3 bases from J, with 13 bases in between. For the CDR3, the DNA is TGTGCCAGCACTACTAGGGGCGACTACGAGCAGTACTTC. This sequence encodes CASTTRGDYEQYF.

V and J are TRBV7-9 and TRBJ2-7; D unclear. The V end was cut by 5 bases, the J end by 4 bases, with 9 bases between. This CDR3 has 12 residues. Germline V CDR1 and CDR2: SEHNR, FQNEAQ (reference sequence). CDR3 protein: CASSTQPYEQYF. CDR3 nucleotides: TGTGCCAGCAGCACACAACCTTACGAGCAGTACTTC.

CDR3 region: CASRGETYEQYF. CDR3 in DNA: TGCGCCAGCAGGGGCGAAACCTACGAGCAGTACTTC. The V call is TRBV5-1, the J call TRBJ2-5; the D is unclear. Judging by the DNA end, TRBJ2-7 fits better; the J call may be wrong. The CDR3 covers 12 residues. Germline assignment: CDR1 SGHRS and CDR2 YFSETQ.

With regard to this clone: Additional DNA sequences in this sample encode the identical CDR3. This rearrangement joins TRBV27 to TRBJ1-1; D is uncertain. The germline V and J ends were trimmed by 6 bases and 1 base, with 3 bases remaining between them. Germline loops: CDR1 MNHEY, CDR2 SMNVEV (reference sequence). The CDR3 has 11 amino acids. The CDR3 sequence: CASRRNTEAFF. CDR3 DNA sequence: TGTGCCAGCAGGAGGAACACTGAAGCTTTCTTT.

V usage is TRBV6-1 and J usage is TRBJ2-1, with D tentatively TRBD1 or TRBD2 (6 bases each). Trimming removed 0 bases from V and 3 bases from J, with 15 bases in between. Per germline, CDR1 MNHNS and CDR2 SASEGT. This CDR3 region has 17 residues. The CDR3 DNA sequence: TGTGCCAGCAGTGAAGCGCAGGGGACTTACCTCTACAATGAGCAGTTCTTC. Its protein product is CASSEAQGTYLYNEQFF.

This clone appeared once. The chain links TRBV5-1 to TRBJ2-3; TRBD1 might be the D (5 bases). CDR3 size: 16 residues. V gave up 4 bases and J gave up 1 base, with 16 bases separating them. CDR1 and CDR2 from the germline V gene are SGHRS and YFSETQ. The CDR3 coding sequence is TGCGCCAGCAGCGTCCATACAGGTGGCCGCACAGATACGCAGTATTTT. Translation gives CASSVHTGGRTDTQYF. The full variable domain, rest sourced from reference TRBV5-1 and TRBJ2-3, is KAGVTQTPRYLIKTRGQQVTLSCSPISGHRSVSWYQQTPGQGLQFLFEYFSETQRNKGNFPGRFSGRQFSNSRSEMNVSTLELGDSALYLCASSVHTGGRTDTQYFGPGTRLTVL.

Remarks on this clone: Other nucleotide sequences from this sample produce the same CDR3. V usage is TRBV27 and J usage is TRBJ2-7; 10 nucleotides align to TRBD2. Trimming at V came to 4 bases and at J to 1 base, leaving 4 bases not matched to a gene. CDR1 MNHEY and CDR2 SMNVEV come from the germline V gene (reference sequence). This CDR3 spans 15 amino acids. This chain's CDR3 is CASSSRLAGSYEQYF. The CDR3 bases are TGTGCCAGCAGTTCCCGACTAGCGGGTTCCTACGAGCAGTACTTC.

The rearrangement links TRBV5-1 to TRBJ2-7; TRBD1 agrees at 10 bases. V shed 4 bases, J shed 1 base, and the junction held 8 bases outside the gene matches. This CDR3 region has 16 residues. Per germline, CDR1 SGHRS and CDR2 YFSETQ. In DNA, the CDR3 is TGCGCCAGCAGCATTTCGCGGGACAGGGGTTCCTACGAGCAGTACTTC. This codes for CASSISRDRGSYEQYF.

The V call is TRBV7-2, the J call TRBJ2-7; 9 bases agree with TRBD2. The junction had 8 bases not matched to a gene; V was cut back by 1 base and J by 7 bases. CDR1 SGHTA and CDR2 FQGNSA come from the germline V gene. The CDR3 spans 15 residues. Here the CDR3 DNA reads TGTGCCAGCAGCTTAGTGGCGGGAGGGCCGGAAGAGCAGTACTTC. Protein: CASSLVAGGPEEQYF. The full variable domain, with the rest looked up from reference TRBV7-2 and TRBJ2-7, is GAGVSQSPSNKVTEKGKDVELRCDPISGHTALYWYRQSLGQGLEFLIYFQGNSAPDKSGLPSDRFSAERTGGSVSTLTIQRTQQEDSAVYLCASSLVAGGPEEQYFGPGTRLTVT.

This clone has a single count. This chain connects TRBV4-1 to TRBJ2-2; D not resolved. With 1 base removed from V and 2 bases from J, the gap between germline ends came to 5 bases. The CDR3 has 14 amino acids. From germline, CDR1 is MGHRA and CDR2 YSYEKL. CDR3 region: CASSQVVNTGELFF. The CDR3 nucleotides are TGCGCCAGCAGCCAAGTGGTTAACACCGGGGAGCTGTTTTTT.

The genes are TRBV9 and TRBJ2-1; D may be TRBD1 or TRBD2 (5 bases each). V dropped 4 bases and J dropped 0 bases, with 17 bases sitting between them. The CDR3 has 17 residues. Per germline, CDR1 SGDLS and CDR2 YYNGEE. DNA for the CDR3: TGTGCCAGCAGCCCAACCCAAGGGACGAGCTCCTACAATGAGCAGTTCTTC. Translating it yields CASSPTQGTSSYNEQFF.

This clone was picked up one time. This chain connects TRBV5-1 to TRBJ2-7, with 9 bases matching TRBD1. CDR1 is SGHRS and CDR2 is YFSETQ in the germline V gene. This CDR3 has 14 residues. J gave up 7 bases and V 0 bases, and 5 bases lay outside the gene matches. CDR3 in amino acids: CASSLVGTGIEQYF. CDR3 nucleotides: TGCGCCAGCAGCTTGGTTGGGACAGGGATTGAGCAGTACTTC.

The V and J genes are TRBV5-1 and TRBJ1-1; 9 nucleotides line up with TRBD1. V shed 0 bases and J 6 bases; nucleotides not matched to a gene: 6. Germline V CDR1 and CDR2: SGHRS, YFSETQ. The CDR3 consists of 15 residues. CDR3 sequence: CASSLDRTGVAEAFF. CDR3 in DNA: TGCGCCAGCAGCTTGGATAGGACAGGGGTCGCTGAAGCTTTCTTT.

The chain joins TRBV6-5 to TRBJ2-7, with D perhaps matching TRBD2 (5 bases). Germline CDR1 reads MNHEY; CDR2 reads SVGAGI. The CDR3 covers 15 residues. With 6 bases removed from V and 2 bases from J, the gap between germline ends came to 17 bases. The CDR3 here is CASRLQGSRTYEQYF. The CDR3 nucleotides read TGTGCCAGCAGGCTACAAGGGAGCAGAACCTACGAGCAGTACTTC.

The chain joins TRBV7-8 to TRBJ1-5; D might be TRBD1 (5 bases). The germline V and J ends were trimmed by 5 bases and 8 bases, with 19 bases remaining between them. CDR3 length equals 15 residues. Germline CDR1 reads SGHVS; CDR2 reads FQNEAQ. The CDR3 DNA sequence: TGTGCCAGCAGCCCCGAGGACACCCCCCAGGAGCCCCAGCATTTT. Amino acid sequence: CASSPEDTPQEPQHF. The variable domain in full, completed from reference TRBV7-8 and TRBJ1-5, reads GAGVSQSPRYKVAKRGQDVALRCDPISGHVSLFWYQQALGQGPEFLTYFQNEAQLDKSGLPSDRFFAERPEGSVSTLKIQRTQQEDSAVYLCASSPEDTPQEPQHFGDGTRLSIL.

Remarks on this clone: This same CDR3 is encoded by further DNA sequences in the sample. The chain carries TRBV29-1 and TRBJ2-7; 10 bases line up with TRBD2. Germline-derived CDR1 and CDR2 are SQVTM and ANQGSEA. This CDR3 comprises 13 residues. V lost 6 bases and J lost 2; bases outside the gene matches: 4. This chain's CDR3 is CSVRTSGTYEQYF. Written as DNA, the CDR3 is TGCAGCGTCAGGACTAGCGGAACCTACGAGCAGTACTTC.

The chain links TRBV11-2 to TRBJ2-7; a possible D gene is TRBD2 (6 bases). The CDR3 has 14 residues. The germline V gene encodes CDR1 SGHAT and CDR2 FQNNGV. V dropped 7 bases and J dropped 5 bases, with 18 bases sitting between them. The CDR3 sequence is CASKTQRARNEQYF. CDR3 bases: TGTGCCAGCAAGACCCAGCGGGCTAGGAACGAGCAGTACTTC.

This chain uses TRBV25-1 with TRBJ1-4, with a weak D call TRBD1 (5 bases). The CDR3 loop spans 15 amino acids. Trimming shortened V by 3 bases and J by 5 bases, and 13 bases separated the two germline ends. Per the germline V gene, CDR1 is MGHDK and CDR2 is SYGVNS. The CDR3 DNA reads TGTGCCAGCAGTGATCCGGGACGTCTCAATGAAAAACTGTTTTTT. It yields the protein CASSDPGRLNEKLFF.

The J gene is TRBJ1-5, the V gene TRBV4-3; 7 bases match TRBD1. This CDR3 contains 16 residues. The ends lost 0 bases at V and 5 bases at J; junction bases unmatched: 7. Germline CDR1 LGHNA, CDR2 YSLEER. CDR3 sequence reads: CASSQDEDRSYQPQHF. CDR3 nucleotide sequence: TGCGCCAGCAGCCAAGATGAGGACAGGAGTTATCAGCCCCAGCATTTT.

V is TRBV4-2 and J is TRBJ1-1; 7 positions agree with TRBD1. The CDR3 contains 15 residues. Germline lookup yields CDR1 LGHNA and CDR2 YNFKEQ. Trimming cost V 0 bases and J 5 bases; bases outside gene matches: 6. The CDR3 region has the DNA TGTGCCAGCAGCCAAGAACGTCAGGGGGGAACTGAAGCTTTCTTT. This encodes CASSQERQGGTEAFF.

This rearrangement joins TRBV27 to TRBJ2-3; no clear D. CDR3 length equals 15 residues. Trimming cost V 5 bases and J 0 bases, with 12 bases left between them. The germline V gene encodes CDR1 MNHEY and CDR2 SMNVEV (reference sequence). For the CDR3, the DNA is TGTGCCAGCAGTATGACTTTGAGCAGCACAGATACGCAGTATTTT. Translation gives CASSMTLSSTDTQYF.

This clone was recorded a few times. J is TRBJ2-4 and V is TRBV6-5; D gene unclear. CDR3 length equals 15 residues. The V and J ends lost 0 bases and 2 bases respectively, with 8 bases between them. Looked up from germline, CDR1 is MNHEY and CDR2 is SVGAGI. Written as DNA, the CDR3 is TGTGCCAGCAGTTACTCGCCGGGTCCCAAAAACATTCAGTACTTC. It is translated as CASSYSPGPKNIQYF.

Concerning this clone itself: The same CDR3 also results from other DNA sequences found in this sample. This chain uses TRBV27 with TRBJ1-5; no definite D call. The CDR3 is 15 residues long. In germline, CDR1 is MNHEY, CDR2 SMNVEV (reference sequence). Deletions cut 5 bases from V and 0 bases from J, with 11 bases between. DNA for the CDR3: TGTGCCAGCAGTCCCCTCCGGTATAGCAATCAGCCCCAGCATTTT. Translation: CASSPLRYSNQPQHF.

This clone showed up just once. The CDR3 DNA sequence: TGTGCCAGCAGCTTAGGGGGGCACGAGCAGTACTTC. It translates to CASSLGGHEQYF. The V call is TRBV11-2, the J call TRBJ2-7, with D possibly being TRBD1 (6 bases). V lost 1 base to trimming and J lost 5 bases, with 6 bases between them. The germline V gene has CDR1 SGHAT and CDR2 FQNNGV. The CDR3 has 12 residues.

The chain carries TRBV4-1 and TRBJ2-3; 13 bases are shared with TRBD2. V trimming: 5 bases; J trimming: 4 bases; junction bases outside the gene matches: 6. CDR3 size: 16 residues. Per germline, CDR1 MGHRA and CDR2 YSYEKL. Here the CDR3 reads CASSYQGLAGSDTQYF. CDR3 sequence (DNA): TGCGCCAGCAGCTACCAGGGACTAGCGGGATCAGATACGCAGTATTTT.